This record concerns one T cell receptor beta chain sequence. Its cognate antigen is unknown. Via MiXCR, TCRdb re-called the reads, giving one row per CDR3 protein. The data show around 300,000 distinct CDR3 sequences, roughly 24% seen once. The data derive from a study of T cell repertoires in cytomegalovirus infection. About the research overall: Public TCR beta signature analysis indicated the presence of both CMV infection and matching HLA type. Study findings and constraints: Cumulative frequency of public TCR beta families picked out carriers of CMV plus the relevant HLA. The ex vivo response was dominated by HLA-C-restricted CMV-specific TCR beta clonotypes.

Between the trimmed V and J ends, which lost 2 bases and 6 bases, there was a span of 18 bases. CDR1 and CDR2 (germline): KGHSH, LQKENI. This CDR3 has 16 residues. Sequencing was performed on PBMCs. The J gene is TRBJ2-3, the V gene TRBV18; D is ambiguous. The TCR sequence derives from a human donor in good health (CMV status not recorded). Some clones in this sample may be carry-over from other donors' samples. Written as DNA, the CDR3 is TGTGCCAGCTCACCAAGAGGCACCCCGCAGGAGGATACGCAGTATTTT. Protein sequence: CASSPRGTPQEDTQYF.